A single sample gave rise to the 30 T cell receptor beta chains below, sequenced in a study of monozygotic twins with inflammatory bowel disease. Following a re-call of the 5' RACE reads, TCRdb has one entry per CDR3 protein and lacks DNA. The sample table includes some 200,000 distinct CDR3 sequences. Sequenced material: blood. All receptors derive from a human donor with ulcerative colitis or Crohn's disease, or a healthy co-twin of an affected twin (not recorded which).

The chain employs TRBV10-2 and TRBJ2-5; TCRdb reports TRBD1, a call that lacks DNA to check it against. The CDR3 covers 19 residues. Looked up from germline, CDR1 is WSHSY and CDR2 is SAAADI. The CDR3 protein is CASSDGRGLSGKFGETQYF.

V usage is TRBV15 and J usage is TRBJ2-7; the TCRdb D gene call, TRBD2, has no DNA to confirm it. The germline gives CDR1 LNHNV, CDR2 YYDKDF (reference sequence). The CDR3 spans 15 residues. The CDR3 here is CATSRGLAGTYEQYF.

The chain combines TRBV7-2 with TRBJ2-3; the D call from TCRdb, TRBD1, cannot be confirmed without DNA. The CDR3 contains 13 residues. CDR1 and CDR2 (germline): SGHTA, FQGNSA. The CDR3 reads CASRDSNTDTQYF.

The chain employs TRBV20-1 and TRBJ1-5. There are 13 residues in the CDR3. CDR1 and CDR2 (germline): DFQATT, SNEGSKA (reference sequence). CDR3 residues: CSARAGSGQPQHF.

The chain uses TRBV10-3 and TRBJ2-6. Per germline, CDR1 ENHRY and CDR2 SYGVKD. The CDR3 spans 14 residues. This chain's CDR3 is CAIAEVSGANVLTF.

The rearrangement links TRBV5-4 to TRBJ2-1; the TCRdb D gene call, TRBD2, has no DNA to confirm it. Germline assignment: CDR1 SGHNT and CDR2 YYREEE (reference sequence). The CDR3 consists of 20 residues. CDR3: CASSLKSGGGRGWQGNEQFF.

The genes are TRBV5-1 and TRBJ1-6. Per the germline V gene, CDR1 is SGHRS and CDR2 is YFSETQ. This CDR3 region has 17 residues. CDR3 protein: CASSLTYYREDNSPLHF.

The chain links TRBV6-1 to TRBJ2-7; TCRdb picks TRBD2, but there is no DNA to check that call. The CDR3 length is 16 residues. CDR1 is MNHNS, CDR2 SASEGT, per germline. The CDR3: CASTPWGTSGVGEQYF.

The chain has TRBV4-3 and TRBJ1-5. Germline values: CDR1 LGHNA, CDR2 YSLEER. The CDR3 is 15 residues long. The CDR3 spells CASSQGVVTGQPQHF.

The J gene is TRBJ2-5, the V gene TRBV7-2; TCRdb names TRBD2, which stays unverified in the absence of DNA. The CDR3 sequence is 17 residues long. Per germline, CDR1 SGHTA and CDR2 FQGNSA. Here the CDR3 reads CASSLGPQGTSFETQYF. The entire variable domain, with the rest obtained from reference TRBV7-2 and TRBJ2-5, is as follows: GAGVSQSPSNKVTEKGKDVELRCDPISGHTALYWYRQSLGQGLEFLIYFQGNSAPDKSGLPSDRFSAERTGGSVSTLTIQRTQQEDSAVYLCASSLGPQGTSFETQYFGPGTRLLVL.

The chain links TRBV14 to TRBJ2-5; TCRdb returns TRBD2, unconfirmable since there is no DNA. The germline gives CDR1 SGHDN, CDR2 FVKESK. There are 16 residues in the CDR3. The CDR3 sequence is CASSQGRLADQETQYF.

The chain has TRBV5-1 and TRBJ2-7; TCRdb lists TRBD1, though no DNA is available to test this call. Germline V gene lookup returns CDR1 SGHRS and CDR2 YFSETQ. CDR3 length equals 16 residues. The CDR3 reads CASRRSTGLTSYEQYF.

The V call is TRBV6-5, the J call TRBJ2-7; TCRdb selects TRBD1, and the lack of DNA leaves this call unchecked. Germline V gene lookup returns CDR1 MNHEY and CDR2 SVGAGI. The CDR3 runs to 15 residues. The CDR3 loop reads CASSYSIGQAYEQYF.

The chain has TRBV10-2 and TRBJ2-5; absent DNA, TCRdb's TRBD1 call cannot be checked. The V gene's germline CDR1 is WSHSY and CDR2 SAAADI. The CDR3 is made up of 14 amino acids. CDR3 residues: CASPPGAPRETQYF.

The chain uses TRBV20-1 and TRBJ2-2; TCRdb's D call of TRBD2 is untestable without DNA. The CDR3 runs to 15 residues. From germline, CDR1 is DFQATT and CDR2 SNEGSKA (reference sequence). The CDR3 region is CSARFSGRAVGELFF.

The chain links TRBV13 to TRBJ1-5; as DNA is missing, the TRBD1 call by TCRdb cannot be tested. The CDR3 is 15 amino acids. Germline V gene data show CDR1 as PRHDT and CDR2 as FYEKMQ (reference sequence). CDR3 protein: CASSLGGRVNQPQHF. Filled out from reference TRBV13 and TRBJ1-5, the complete variable domain reads AAGVIQSPRHLIKEKRETATLKCYPIPRHDTVYWYQQGPGQDPQFLISFYEKMQSDKGSIPDRFSAQQFSDYHSELNMSSLELGDSALYFCASSLGGRVNQPQHFGDGTRLSIL.

V and J are TRBV5-1 and TRBJ2-2. The V gene's germline CDR1 is SGHRS and CDR2 YFSETQ. The CDR3 length is 15 residues. This chain's CDR3 is CASSLAYGNTGELFF.

V usage is TRBV6-1 and J usage is TRBJ1-2; with no DNA, the TCRdb D assignment of TRBD1 cannot be verified. From germline, CDR1 is MNHNS and CDR2 SASEGT. The CDR3 has 14 amino acids. Here the CDR3 reads CASRPGQGHYGYTF.

The chain employs TRBV18 and TRBJ2-1; TCRdb selects TRBD2, and the lack of DNA leaves this call unchecked. This CDR3 region has 14 residues. The germline CDR1 and CDR2 sequences are KGHSH and LQKENI. The chain's CDR3 is CASSAGLATDEQFF.

The chain couples TRBV20-1 to TRBJ2-7; without DNA, the TCRdb call of TRBD1 cannot be checked. The CDR3 has 14 residues. Germline CDR1 reads DFQATT; CDR2 reads SNEGSKA (reference sequence). CDR3 sequence: CSAGDRARKYEQYF.

This chain links TRBV7-8 with TRBJ2-1; TCRdb outputs TRBD1, but without DNA this stays unchecked. The CDR3 is 13 amino acids. Germline V gene lookup returns CDR1 SGHVS and CDR2 FQNEAQ. CDR3 protein: CASSRRDYNEQFF.

The chain joins TRBV5-1 to TRBJ1-2; the TCRdb call, TRBD1, lacks DNA for checking. In germline, CDR1 is SGHRS, CDR2 YFSETQ. CDR3 size: 15 residues. CDR3 in amino acids: CASSSGGNGNYGYTF.

The chain couples TRBV30 to TRBJ1-2. The CDR3 loop spans 13 amino acids. Germline CDR1 and CDR2: GTSNPN and SVGIG (reference sequence). This CDR3 is CAWSVWAAYGYTF.

The gene calls are TRBV7-6 and TRBJ2-3; TCRdb names TRBD1, which stays unverified in the absence of DNA. The CDR3 has 14 amino acids. Per germline, CDR1 SGHVS and CDR2 FNYEAQ. This CDR3 is CASSPRAAADTQYF.

The chain uses TRBV7-3 and TRBJ2-1; TCRdb indicates TRBD2, and absent DNA this call remains unverified. Germline V CDR1 and CDR2: SGHTA, FQGTGA. CDR3 length equals 16 residues. The CDR3 reads CASSSGISGAYNEQFF.

The chain links TRBV18 to TRBJ1-6; TCRdb's D call of TRBD1 is untestable without DNA. Germline assignment: CDR1 KGHSH and CDR2 LQKENI. The CDR3 loop spans 15 amino acids. This CDR3 reads CASSPGQGANSPLHF. Full variable domain (missing parts from reference TRBV18 and TRBJ1-6): NAGVMQNPRHLVRRRGQEARLRCSPMKGHSHVYWYRQLPEEGLKFMVYLQKENIIDESGMPKERFSAEFPKEGPSILRIQQVVRGDSAAYFCASSPGQGANSPLHFGNGTRLTVT.

The V gene is TRBV12-3 or TRBV12-4, the J gene TRBJ2-1; TCRdb's D call, TRBD2, is unchecked because there is no DNA. The CDR3 sequence is 14 residues long. The CDR3 loop reads CASSKRGGRNEQFF.

The genes are TRBV29-1 and TRBJ1-2; with no DNA, the TCRdb D assignment of TRBD1 cannot be verified. This CDR3 spans 13 amino acids. Germline V CDR1 and CDR2: SQVTM, ANQGSEA. CDR3 protein: CSVEDSPGLGYTF.

V usage is TRBV7-2 and J usage is TRBJ2-3; as DNA is missing, the TRBD1 call by TCRdb cannot be tested. The CDR3 consists of 16 residues. Germline values: CDR1 SGHTA, CDR2 FQGNSA. CDR3 amino acids: CASSLVAGAFTDTQYF.

CDR3 sequence: CASTDQRNTEAFF. The V and J genes are TRBV5-1 and TRBJ1-1. CDR1 is SGHRS, CDR2 YFSETQ, per germline. The CDR3 extends over 13 amino acids. The full variable domain, in which reference TRBV5-1 and TRBJ1-1 provide the parts outside the CDR3, is KAGVTQTPRYLIKTRGQQVTLSCSPISGHRSVSWYQQTPGQGLQFLFEYFSETQRNKGNFPGRFSGRQFSNSRSEMNVSTLELGDSALYLCASTDQRNTEAFFGQGTRLTVV.